The 7 T cell receptor beta chains below come from one sample, sequenced in a study of CD4 and CD8 cells across lung adenocarcinoma regions. TCRdb independently ran MiXCR on the PCR reads; one entry per CDR3 protein. This table holds under 20,000 distinct CDR3 sequences, 46% found once. The sample taken for sequencing was CD4+ T cells from the margin of a lung tumor. These receptors originate from a male donor with lung adenocarcinoma. The CD4 and CD8 labels of this study may be unreliable.

This clonotype was seen only a few times. V gene TRBV14 combines with J gene TRBJ2-1; D unresolved. The CDR3 totals 13 residues. Germline V gives CDR1 SGHDN, CDR2 FVKESK. The V end lost 2 bases, the J end lost 4 bases, and 6 bases lay between the germline ends. The CDR3 DNA follows: TGTGCCAGCAGCCAATTGAGATACAATGAGCAGTTCTTC. Protein: CASSQLRYNEQFF.

The chain is built from TRBV6-1 and TRBJ2-2, with D perhaps TRBD2 (5 bases). The length of the CDR3 is 15 residues. Trimming removed 6 bases from V and 16 bases from J, with 27 bases in between. Per the germline V gene, CDR1 is MNHNS and CDR2 is SASEGT. The CDR3 DNA reads as TGTGCCAGCAGCCTCCAGGCTGGGAGCACCGATACGCAGTTTTTT. This codes for CASSLQAGSTDTQFF.

V usage is TRBV6-4 and J usage is TRBJ2-3, with D perhaps matching TRBD2 (5 bases). Trimming removed 0 bases from V and 12 bases from J, with 10 bases in between. CDR1 is MRHNA, CDR2 SNTAGT, per germline. CDR3 length: 12 residues. The CDR3: CASSDSGVLQYF. The CDR3 DNA sequence: TGTGCCAGCAGTGACTCGGGAGTCCTCCAGTATTTT.

This clonotype was observed once. Relative to the germline gene, one junction end is altered; a read error may explain this. The gene calls are TRBV6-1 and TRBJ2-4, with a weak D call TRBD1 (7 bases). This CDR3 is 13 amino acids long. Germline CDR1 MNHNS, CDR2 SASEGT. DNA for the CDR3: TGCGTCAGGCGGCAGGGCGGGACAGACATTCAGTATTTC. As protein: CVRRQGGTDIQYF.

This clonotype was seen ten or more times. The chain joins TRBV24-1 to TRBJ2-1; no firm D call. CDR1 is KGHDR and CDR2 is SFDVKD in the germline V gene. The CDR3 runs 15 residues. Trimming cost V 5 bases and J 6 bases, with 16 bases left between them. The CDR3 DNA is TGTGCCACCAGTGCCACAAACCGGAGAGGCAATGAGCAGTTCTTC. Protein product: CATSATNRRGNEQFF.

In its sample, this clonotype was seen many times. The chain employs TRBV6-1 and TRBJ1-1; 7 positions agree with TRBD1. V shed 8 bases and J 2 bases; nucleotides not matched to a gene: 5. There are 13 residues in the CDR3. Per the germline V gene, CDR1 is MNHNS and CDR2 is SASEGT. The CDR3 nucleotides read TGTGCCAGCGGGGGACAGTTAAACACTGAAGCTTTCTTT. It is translated as CASGGQLNTEAFF.

The V gene is TRBV6-5, the J gene TRBJ1-1, with D uncertain. V shed 2 bases and J shed 4 bases, with 11 bases lying between them. CDR1 and CDR2 from the germline V gene are MNHEY and SVGAGI. The CDR3 is made up of 14 amino acids. The CDR3 DNA reads TGTGCCAGCAGTTACGACACCGCGGGCACTGAAGCTTTCTTT. Its protein is CASSYDTAGTEAFF.